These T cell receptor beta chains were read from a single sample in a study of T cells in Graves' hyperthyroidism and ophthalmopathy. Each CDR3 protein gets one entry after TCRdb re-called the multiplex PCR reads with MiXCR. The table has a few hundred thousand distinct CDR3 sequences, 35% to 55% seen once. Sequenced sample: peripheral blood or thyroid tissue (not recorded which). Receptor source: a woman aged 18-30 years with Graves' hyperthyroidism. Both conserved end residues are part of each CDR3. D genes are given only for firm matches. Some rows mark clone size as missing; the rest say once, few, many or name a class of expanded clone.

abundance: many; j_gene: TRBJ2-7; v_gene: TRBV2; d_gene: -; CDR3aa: CASRRASPYEQYF; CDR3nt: TGTGCCAGCAGAAGGGCCAGCCCTTACGAGCAGTACTTC
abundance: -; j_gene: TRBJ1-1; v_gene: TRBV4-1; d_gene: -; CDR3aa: CASSQAGANTEAFF; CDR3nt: TGCGCCAGCAGCCAAGCAGGGGCCAACACTGAAGCTTTCTTT
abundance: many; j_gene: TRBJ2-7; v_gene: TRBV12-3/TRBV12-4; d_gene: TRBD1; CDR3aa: CASMARWDSSYEQYF; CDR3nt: TGTGCCAGCATGGCTCGTTGGGACAGTTCCTACGAGCAGTACTTC
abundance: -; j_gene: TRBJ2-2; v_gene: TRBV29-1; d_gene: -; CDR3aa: CSVEGLPWSAGELFF; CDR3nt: TGCAGCGTTGAAGGCCTCCCATGGTCGGCCGGGGAGCTGTTTTTT
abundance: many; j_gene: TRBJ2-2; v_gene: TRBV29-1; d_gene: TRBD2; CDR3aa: CSVPIGGSGRRTGELFF; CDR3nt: TGCAGCGTTCCGATAGGGGGTAGCGGGAGAAGGACCGGGGAGCTGTTTTTT
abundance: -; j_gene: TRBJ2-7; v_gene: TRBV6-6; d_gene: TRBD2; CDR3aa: CASSIGSSGSDEQYF; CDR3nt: TGTGCCAGCAGCATAGGATCTAGCGGGAGCGACGAGCAGTACTTC
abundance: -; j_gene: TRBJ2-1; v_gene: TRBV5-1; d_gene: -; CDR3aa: CASSPDGSSYNEQFF; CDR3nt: TGCGCCAGCAGCCCCGACGGAAGCTCCTACAATGAGCAGTTCTTC
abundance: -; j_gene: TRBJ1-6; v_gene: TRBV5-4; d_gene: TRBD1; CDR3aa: CASSFLRQGARSNSPLHF; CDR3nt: TGTGCCAGCAGCTTTCTTCGTCAGGGGGCGCGATCTAATTCACCCCTCCACTTT
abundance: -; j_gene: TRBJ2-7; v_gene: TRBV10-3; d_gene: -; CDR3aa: CAITGEGEREQYF; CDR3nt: TGTGCCATCACTGGGGAGGGGGAACGGGAGCAGTACTTC
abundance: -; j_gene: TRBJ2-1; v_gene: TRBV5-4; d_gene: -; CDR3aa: CASSLRTSGNEQFF; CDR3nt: TGTGCCAGCAGCTTACGGACGTCAGGCAATGAGCAGTTCTTC
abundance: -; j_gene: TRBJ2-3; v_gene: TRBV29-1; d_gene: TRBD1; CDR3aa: CSVGRWDRGRTDTQYF; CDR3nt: TGCAGCGTTGGCCGGTGGGACAGGGGGCGAACAGATACGCAGTATTTT
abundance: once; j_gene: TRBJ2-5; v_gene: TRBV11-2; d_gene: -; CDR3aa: CASSLGHVKTQYF; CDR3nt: TGTGCCAGCAGCTTAGGGCATGTAAAGACCCAGTACTTC
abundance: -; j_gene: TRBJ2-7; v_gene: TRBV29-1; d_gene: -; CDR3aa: CSLRREQYF; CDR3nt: TGCAGCTTGCGTAGGGAGCAGTACTTC
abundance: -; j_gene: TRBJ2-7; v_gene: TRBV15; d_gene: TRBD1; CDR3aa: CATSRDQGASEQYF; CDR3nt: TGTGCCACCAGCAGAGATCAGGGGGCCTCCGAGCAGTACTTC
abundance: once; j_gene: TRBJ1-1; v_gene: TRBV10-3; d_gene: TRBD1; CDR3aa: CAISESPLGQVLNEAFF; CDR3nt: TGTGCCATCAGTGAGTCCCCATTGGGACAGGTGCTAAATGAAGCTTTCTTT
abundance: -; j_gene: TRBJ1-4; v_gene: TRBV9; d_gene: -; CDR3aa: CASSGANEKLFF; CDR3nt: TGTGCCAGCAGCGGAGCTAATGAAAAACTGTTTTTT
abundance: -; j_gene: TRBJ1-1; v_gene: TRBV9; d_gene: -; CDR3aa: CASSGGGNEAFF; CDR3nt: TGTGCCAGCAGCGGGGGGGGAAATGAAGCTTTCTTT
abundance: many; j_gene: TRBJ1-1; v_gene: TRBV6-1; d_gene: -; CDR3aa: CASSVRGVTEAFF; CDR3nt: TGTGCCAGCAGCGTCCGCGGGGTTACTGAAGCTTTCTTT
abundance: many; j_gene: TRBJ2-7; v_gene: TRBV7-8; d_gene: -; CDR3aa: CASSLGAQGSAYEQYF; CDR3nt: TGTGCCAGCAGCTTAGGGGCACAGGGATCAGCCTACGAGCAGTACTTC
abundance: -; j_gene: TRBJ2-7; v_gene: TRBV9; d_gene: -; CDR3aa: CASSALPGQGSSGIYEQYF; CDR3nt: TGTGCCAGCAGCGCGCTTCCGGGACAGGGTAGTAGCGGGATCTACGAGCAGTACTTC
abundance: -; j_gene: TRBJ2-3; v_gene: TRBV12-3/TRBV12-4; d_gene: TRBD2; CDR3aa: CASIMGLAGADTQYF; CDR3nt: TGTGCCAGCATTATGGGGCTAGCGGGAGCAGATACGCAGTATTTT
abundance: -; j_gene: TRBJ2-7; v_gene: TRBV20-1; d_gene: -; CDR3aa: CSARRGSMTGYEQYF; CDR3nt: TGCAGTGCTAGGCGGGGAAGCATGACGGGTTACGAGCAGTACTTC
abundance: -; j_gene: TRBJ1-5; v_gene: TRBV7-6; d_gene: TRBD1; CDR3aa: CASSLQGTEDQPQHF; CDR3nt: TGCGCCAGCAGCTTACAAGGGACAGAAGATCAGCCCCAGCATTTT
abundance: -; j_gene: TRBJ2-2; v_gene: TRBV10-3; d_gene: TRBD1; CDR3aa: CAITAGQEDGNTGELFF; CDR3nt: TGTGCCATCACTGCGGGACAGGAAGATGGAAACACCGGGGAGCTGTTTTTT
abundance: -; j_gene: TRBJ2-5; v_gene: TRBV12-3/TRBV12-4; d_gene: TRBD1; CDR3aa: CASSEATGYQETQYF; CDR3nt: TGTGCCAGCAGTGAAGCGACAGGGTACCAAGAGACCCAGTACTTC
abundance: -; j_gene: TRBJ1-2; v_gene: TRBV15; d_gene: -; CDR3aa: CASSRGAGAGYGYTF; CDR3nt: TGTGCCAGCAGTCGGGGTGCAGGGGCGGGCTATGGCTACACCTTC
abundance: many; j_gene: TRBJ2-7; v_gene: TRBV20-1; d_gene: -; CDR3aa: CSAPPLGGYEQYF; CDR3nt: TGCAGTGCCCCGCCACTAGGGGGCTACGAGCAGTACTTC
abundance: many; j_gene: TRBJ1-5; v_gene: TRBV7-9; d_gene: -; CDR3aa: CASSLSGGNQPQHF; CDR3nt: TGTGCCAGCAGCCTCTCGGGTGGCAATCAGCCCCAGCATTTT
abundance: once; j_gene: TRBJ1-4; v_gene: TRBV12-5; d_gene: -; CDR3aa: CASGLGGGLEKLFF; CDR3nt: TGTGCTAGTGGTTTGGGGGGGGGTCTCGAAAAACTGTTTTTT
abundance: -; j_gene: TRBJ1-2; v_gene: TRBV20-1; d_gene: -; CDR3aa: CSARELGNYGYTF; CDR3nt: TGCAGTGCTAGAGAACTAGGGAACTATGGCTACACCTTC
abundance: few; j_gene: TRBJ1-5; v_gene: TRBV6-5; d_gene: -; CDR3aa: CASSYRYSNQPQHF; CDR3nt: TGTGCCAGCAGTTATAGGTATAGCAATCAGCCCCAGCATTTT
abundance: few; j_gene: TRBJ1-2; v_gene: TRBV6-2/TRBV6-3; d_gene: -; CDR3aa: CASRQGEYGYTF; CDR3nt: TGTGCCAGCAGGCAGGGAGAATATGGCTACACCTTC
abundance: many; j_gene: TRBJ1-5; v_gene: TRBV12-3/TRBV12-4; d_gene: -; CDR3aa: CASSATEYQPQHF; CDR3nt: TGTGCCAGCAGTGCGACCGAGTATCAGCCCCAGCATTTT
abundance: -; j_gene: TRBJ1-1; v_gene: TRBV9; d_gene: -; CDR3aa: CASSVAKDSGGTEAFF; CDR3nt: TGTGCCAGCAGCGTTGCTAAAGACAGTGGTGGAACTGAAGCTTTCTTT
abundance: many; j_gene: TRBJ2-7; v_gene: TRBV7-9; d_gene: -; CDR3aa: CASSLTGDDYEQYF; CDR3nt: TGTGCCAGCAGCTTAACCGGGGATGATTACGAGCAGTACTTC
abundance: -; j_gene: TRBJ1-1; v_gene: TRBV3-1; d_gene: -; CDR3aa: CASSHSDRGTGTEAFF; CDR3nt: TGTGCCAGCAGCCATTCGGATAGAGGGACGGGAACTGAAGCTTTCTTT
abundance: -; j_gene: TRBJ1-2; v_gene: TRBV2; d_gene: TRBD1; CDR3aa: CASGTRGQGLNYGYTF; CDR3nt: TGTGCCAGCGGGACCCGGGGACAGGGACTTAACTATGGCTACACCTTC
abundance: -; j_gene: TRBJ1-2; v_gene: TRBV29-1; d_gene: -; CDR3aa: CSVRAGHYGYTF; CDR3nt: TGCAGCGTTAGGGCAGGGCACTATGGCTACACCTTC
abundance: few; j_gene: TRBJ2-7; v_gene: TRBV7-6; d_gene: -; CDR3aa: CASSFAGTYEQYF; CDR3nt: TGTGCCAGCAGCTTCGCCGGGACCTACGAGCAGTACTTC
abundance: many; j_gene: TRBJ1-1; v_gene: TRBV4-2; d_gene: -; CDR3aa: CASSKLDRENTEAFF; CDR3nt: TGTGCCAGCAGCAAACTGGACAGAGAGAACACTGAAGCTTTCTTT
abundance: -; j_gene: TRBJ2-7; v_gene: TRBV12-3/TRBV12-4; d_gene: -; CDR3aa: CASSLMLF; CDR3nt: TGTGCCAGCAGTTTAATGCTCTTC
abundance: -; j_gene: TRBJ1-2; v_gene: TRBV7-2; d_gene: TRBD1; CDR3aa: CASSTWTGGYTF; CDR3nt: TGTGCCAGCAGCACTTGGACAGGGGGCTACACCTTC
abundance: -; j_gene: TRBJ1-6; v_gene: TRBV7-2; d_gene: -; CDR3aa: CASTRGTDSPLHF; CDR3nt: TGTGCCAGCACCCGAGGGACTGACTCACCCCTCCACTTT
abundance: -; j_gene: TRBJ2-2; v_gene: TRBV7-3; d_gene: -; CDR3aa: CDGQNTGELFF; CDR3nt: TGTGACGGACAGAACACCGGGGAGCTGTTTTTT
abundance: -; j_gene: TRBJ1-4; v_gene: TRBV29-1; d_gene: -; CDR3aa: CSVRGTLSEKLFF; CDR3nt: TGCAGCGTTAGGGGGACACTATCCGAAAAACTGTTTTTT
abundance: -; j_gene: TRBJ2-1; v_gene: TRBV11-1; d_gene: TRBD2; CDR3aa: CASVLAGEPINEQFF; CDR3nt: TGTGCCAGCGTCTTAGCGGGAGAGCCTATCAATGAGCAGTTCTTC
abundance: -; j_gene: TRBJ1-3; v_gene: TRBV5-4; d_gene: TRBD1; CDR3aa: CASRRTGFHSGNTIYF; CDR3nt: TGTGCCAGCCGGCGGACAGGGTTCCACTCTGGAAACACCATATATTTT
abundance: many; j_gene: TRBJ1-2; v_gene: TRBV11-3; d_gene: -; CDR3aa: CASSLGAGYTF; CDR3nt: TGTGCCAGCAGCTTAGGAGCGGGCTACACCTTC
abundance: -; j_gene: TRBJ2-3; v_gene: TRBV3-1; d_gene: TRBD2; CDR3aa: CASSSHRTSGTTDTQYF; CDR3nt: TGTGCCAGCAGCTCACACCGGACTAGCGGGACAACAGATACGCAGTATTTT
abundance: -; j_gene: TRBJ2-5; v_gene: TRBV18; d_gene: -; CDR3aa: CASSPRDRKETQYF; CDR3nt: TGTGCCAGCTCACCCCGGGACCGAAAAGAGACCCAGTACTTC
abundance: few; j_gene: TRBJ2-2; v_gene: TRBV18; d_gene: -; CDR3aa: CASSPDTYTGELFF; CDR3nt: TGTGCCAGCTCGCCGGACACCTACACCGGGGAGCTGTTTTTT
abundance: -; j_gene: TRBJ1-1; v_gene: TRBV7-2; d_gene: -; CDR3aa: CASTPSSGGHTEAFF; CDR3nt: TGTGCCAGCACACCCTCTAGCGGCGGACACACTGAAGCTTTCTTT
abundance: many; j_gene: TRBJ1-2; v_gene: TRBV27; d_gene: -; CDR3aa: CASRGGMEYGYTF; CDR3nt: TGTGCCAGCCGCGGGGGTATGGAGTATGGCTACACCTTC
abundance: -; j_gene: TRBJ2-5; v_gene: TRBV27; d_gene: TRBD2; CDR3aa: CASSLIPGGVRETQYF; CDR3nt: TGTGCCAGCAGTTTAATCCCCGGGGGGGTTCGTGAGACCCAGTACTTC
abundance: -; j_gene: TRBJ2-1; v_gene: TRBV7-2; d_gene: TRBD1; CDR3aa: CASSLGGTVNEQFF; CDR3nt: TGTGCCAGCAGCTTAGGAGGGACAGTTAACGAGCAGTTCTTC
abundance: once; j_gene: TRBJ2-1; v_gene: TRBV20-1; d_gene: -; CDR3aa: CSARGRKGNEQFF; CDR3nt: TGCAGTGCTAGAGGCAGGAAGGGCAATGAGCAGTTCTTC
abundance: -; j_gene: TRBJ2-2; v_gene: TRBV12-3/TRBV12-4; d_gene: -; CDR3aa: CASSRKQGAGGELFF; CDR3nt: TGTGCCAGCAGTAGAAAACAGGGCGCAGGCGGGGAGCTGTTTTTT
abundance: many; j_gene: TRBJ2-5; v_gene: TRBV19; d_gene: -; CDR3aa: CASRAGEETQYF; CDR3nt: TGTGCCAGCAGAGCAGGGGAAGAGACCCAGTACTTC
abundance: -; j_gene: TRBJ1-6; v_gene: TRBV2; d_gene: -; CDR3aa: CASSEIGAVYNSPLHF; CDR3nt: TGTGCCAGCAGTGAAATAGGGGCGGTTTATAATTCACCCCTCCACTTT